A single sample is the source of the 2 T cell receptor beta chains below, sequenced in a study of molecular identifiers for immune sequencing clone quantification. Using its own MiXCR run on the PCR reads, TCRdb lists one record per CDR3 protein. The table includes about 500,000 distinct CDR3 sequences, approximately 25% detected once. Sequencing was done on a sample of naive CD8+ T cells from blood, with Jurkat cell RNA spiked in. Subset: FACS-sorted CD8+CD4-CCR7+CD45RA+ naive T cells. These receptors were taken from a human donor in good health. Some libraries in this study had Jurkat cell RNA spiked in.

This clonotype was seen repeatedly, ten times or more. The V gene is TRBV7-9, the J gene TRBJ1-6; D not resolved. CDR3 size: 13 residues. Germline values: CDR1 SEHNR, CDR2 FQNEAQ (reference sequence). Deletions cut 0 bases from V and 8 bases from J, with 5 bases between. CDR3 residues: CASSLAWDSPLHF. For the CDR3, the DNA is TGTGCCAGCAGCTTAGCATGGGATTCACCCCTCCACTTT.

A few counts support this clonotype. The chain employs TRBV28 and TRBJ2-3, with 7 bases aligning to TRBD1. With 6 bases clipped from V and 2 bases from J, the junction kept 11 bases outside the gene matches. The germline gives CDR1 MDHEN, CDR2 SYDVKM. There are 16 residues in the CDR3. CDR3 sequence (DNA): TGTGCCAGCAGGTCGAGACAGGGCGATCCCACAGATACGCAGTATTTT. Its translation: CASRSRQGDPTDTQYF.